This T cell receptor beta chain was sequenced for a study of cytomegalovirus exposure and HLA in healthy donors. Germline CDR1 and CDR2: MDHEN and SYDVKM. The CDR3 runs 19 residues. The ends were cut back, 4 bases at V and 0 bases at J, with 21 bases in the middle. Primers for the PCR totalled 60 Vbeta and 13 Jbeta. Assay: immunoSEQ multiplex PCR; the TCRdb copy retains only in-frame clones and omits some. This table holds some 220,000 clones, 70% to 85% found once. Unrecorded immune exposures were likely, despite nominal health at sampling. Study results and caveats: For most TCR beta V segments, an earlier analysis put the productive rate at about 90% or about 30% of the time. For presence/absence analyses, sequencing depth was assumed to be roughly uniform across donors.

Of note for this clone: As yet, its antigen is unknown.

The rearrangement uses TRBV28 and TRBJ1-4; D not resolved. The sequence derives from a woman aged 40 to 50 in good health and CMV-seronegative. Input material: PBMCs. The CDR3 here is CASSSIPGRDQSTNEKLFF. CDR3 coding DNA: TGTGCCAGCAGTTCTATCCCCGGACGGGATCAGTCAACTAATGAAAAACTGTTTTTT.